The source of this T cell receptor (beta chain) is a study of CD8+CD57+ T cells in acquired aplastic anemia. This clonotype was found many times. What it binds is not known. Sequenced patients had shown CD8+CD57+ cell expansion by flow cytometry. The study also sequenced CD8+CD57+ effector memory cells from a sixth of the 12 patients. Patients had received no therapy at the time of blood sampling. The study's findings and limits: A lower diversity was found for CD8+CD57+ cells than for total CD4+ and CD8+ pools in patients.

V dropped 1 base and J dropped 5 bases, with 9 bases sitting between them. The germline V gene has CDR1 SGDLS and CDR2 YYNGEE. This CDR3 is 14 amino acids long. Genomic DNA served as template for TCR beta VDJ and CDR3 profiling. TCRdb re-called the reads through MiXCR, storing one row per CDR3 protein. The sample records roughly 17,000 distinct CDR3 sequences, around two fifths being singletons. The clonotype was recovered from a human donor with aplastic anemia. Sequenced: CD8+CD57+ T cells sorted from PBMCs. Subset noted: bead-enriched CD8+CD57+ effector memory T cells from SAA patients. The chain couples TRBV9 to TRBJ1-4, with D perhaps TRBD1 (6 bases). The CDR3 reads CASSVRGGNEKLFF. CDR3 sequence (DNA): TGTGCCAGCAGCGTAAGGGGGGGCAATGAAAAACTGTTTTTT.